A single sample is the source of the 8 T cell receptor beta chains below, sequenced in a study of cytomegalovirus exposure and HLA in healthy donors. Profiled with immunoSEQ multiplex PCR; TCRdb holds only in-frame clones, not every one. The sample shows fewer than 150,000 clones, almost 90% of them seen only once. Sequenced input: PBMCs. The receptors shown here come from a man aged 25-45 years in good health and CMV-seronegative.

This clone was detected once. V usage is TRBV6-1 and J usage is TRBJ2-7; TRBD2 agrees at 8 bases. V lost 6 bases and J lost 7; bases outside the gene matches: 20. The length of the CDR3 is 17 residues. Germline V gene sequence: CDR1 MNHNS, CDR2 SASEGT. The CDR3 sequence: CASSERPSGGPSGEQYF. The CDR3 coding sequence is TGTGCCAGCAGCGAACGTCCTTCGGGAGGGCCCTCGGGGGAGCAGTACTTC.

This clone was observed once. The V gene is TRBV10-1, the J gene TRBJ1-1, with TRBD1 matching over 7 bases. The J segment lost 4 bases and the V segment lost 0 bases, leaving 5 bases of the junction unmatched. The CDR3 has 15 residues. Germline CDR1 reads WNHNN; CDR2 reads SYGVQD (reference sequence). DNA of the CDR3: TGCGCCAGCAGTGAGTCTGGGGCAGGGGGCACTGAAGCTTTCTTT. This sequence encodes CASSESGAGGTEAFF.

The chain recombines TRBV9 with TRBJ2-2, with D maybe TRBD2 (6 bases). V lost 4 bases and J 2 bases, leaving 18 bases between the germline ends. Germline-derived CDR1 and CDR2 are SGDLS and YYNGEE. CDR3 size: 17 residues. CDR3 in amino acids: CASSHNPNSGNTGELFF. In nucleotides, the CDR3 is TGTGCCAGCAGCCATAACCCCAATAGCGGAAACACCGGGGAGCTGTTTTTT.

CDR3 bases: TGCGCCAGCAGCTTGAAATCTGGGACAGTGAACACTGAAGCTTTCTTT. Translation gives CASSLKSGTVNTEAFF. The chain joins TRBV5-1 to TRBJ1-1, with 7 bases fitting TRBD1. Germline trimming cut 1 base from V and 0 bases from J; bases unmatched to any gene: 6. The CDR3 is made up of 16 amino acids. CDR1 SGHRS and CDR2 YFSETQ come from the germline V gene.

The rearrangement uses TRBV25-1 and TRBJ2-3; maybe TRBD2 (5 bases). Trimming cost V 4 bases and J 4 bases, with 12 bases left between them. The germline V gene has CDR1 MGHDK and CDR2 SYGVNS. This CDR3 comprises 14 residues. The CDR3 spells CASSVGSIADTQYF. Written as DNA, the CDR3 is TGTGCCAGCAGTGTTGGGAGTATCGCAGATACGCAGTATTTT.

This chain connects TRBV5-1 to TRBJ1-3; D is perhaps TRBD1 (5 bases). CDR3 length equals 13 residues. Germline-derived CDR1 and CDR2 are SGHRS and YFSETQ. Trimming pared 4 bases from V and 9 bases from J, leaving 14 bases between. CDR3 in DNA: TGCGCCAGCAGCGACGGGTGGGGCGCCACCATATATTTT. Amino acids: CASSDGWGATIYF.

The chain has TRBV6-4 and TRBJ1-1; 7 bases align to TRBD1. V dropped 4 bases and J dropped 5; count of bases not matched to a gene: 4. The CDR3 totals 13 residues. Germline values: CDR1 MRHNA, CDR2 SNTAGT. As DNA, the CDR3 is TGTGCCAGCAGTGTAGGCAGGGGGACTGAAGCTTTCTTT. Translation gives CASSVGRGTEAFF.

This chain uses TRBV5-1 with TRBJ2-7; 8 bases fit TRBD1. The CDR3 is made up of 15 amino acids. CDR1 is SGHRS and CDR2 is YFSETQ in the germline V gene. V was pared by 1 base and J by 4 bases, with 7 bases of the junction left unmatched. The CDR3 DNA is TGCGCCAGCAGCTTGTACCCAGGGGGCTGGTACGAGCAGTACTTC. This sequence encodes CASSLYPGGWYEQYF.